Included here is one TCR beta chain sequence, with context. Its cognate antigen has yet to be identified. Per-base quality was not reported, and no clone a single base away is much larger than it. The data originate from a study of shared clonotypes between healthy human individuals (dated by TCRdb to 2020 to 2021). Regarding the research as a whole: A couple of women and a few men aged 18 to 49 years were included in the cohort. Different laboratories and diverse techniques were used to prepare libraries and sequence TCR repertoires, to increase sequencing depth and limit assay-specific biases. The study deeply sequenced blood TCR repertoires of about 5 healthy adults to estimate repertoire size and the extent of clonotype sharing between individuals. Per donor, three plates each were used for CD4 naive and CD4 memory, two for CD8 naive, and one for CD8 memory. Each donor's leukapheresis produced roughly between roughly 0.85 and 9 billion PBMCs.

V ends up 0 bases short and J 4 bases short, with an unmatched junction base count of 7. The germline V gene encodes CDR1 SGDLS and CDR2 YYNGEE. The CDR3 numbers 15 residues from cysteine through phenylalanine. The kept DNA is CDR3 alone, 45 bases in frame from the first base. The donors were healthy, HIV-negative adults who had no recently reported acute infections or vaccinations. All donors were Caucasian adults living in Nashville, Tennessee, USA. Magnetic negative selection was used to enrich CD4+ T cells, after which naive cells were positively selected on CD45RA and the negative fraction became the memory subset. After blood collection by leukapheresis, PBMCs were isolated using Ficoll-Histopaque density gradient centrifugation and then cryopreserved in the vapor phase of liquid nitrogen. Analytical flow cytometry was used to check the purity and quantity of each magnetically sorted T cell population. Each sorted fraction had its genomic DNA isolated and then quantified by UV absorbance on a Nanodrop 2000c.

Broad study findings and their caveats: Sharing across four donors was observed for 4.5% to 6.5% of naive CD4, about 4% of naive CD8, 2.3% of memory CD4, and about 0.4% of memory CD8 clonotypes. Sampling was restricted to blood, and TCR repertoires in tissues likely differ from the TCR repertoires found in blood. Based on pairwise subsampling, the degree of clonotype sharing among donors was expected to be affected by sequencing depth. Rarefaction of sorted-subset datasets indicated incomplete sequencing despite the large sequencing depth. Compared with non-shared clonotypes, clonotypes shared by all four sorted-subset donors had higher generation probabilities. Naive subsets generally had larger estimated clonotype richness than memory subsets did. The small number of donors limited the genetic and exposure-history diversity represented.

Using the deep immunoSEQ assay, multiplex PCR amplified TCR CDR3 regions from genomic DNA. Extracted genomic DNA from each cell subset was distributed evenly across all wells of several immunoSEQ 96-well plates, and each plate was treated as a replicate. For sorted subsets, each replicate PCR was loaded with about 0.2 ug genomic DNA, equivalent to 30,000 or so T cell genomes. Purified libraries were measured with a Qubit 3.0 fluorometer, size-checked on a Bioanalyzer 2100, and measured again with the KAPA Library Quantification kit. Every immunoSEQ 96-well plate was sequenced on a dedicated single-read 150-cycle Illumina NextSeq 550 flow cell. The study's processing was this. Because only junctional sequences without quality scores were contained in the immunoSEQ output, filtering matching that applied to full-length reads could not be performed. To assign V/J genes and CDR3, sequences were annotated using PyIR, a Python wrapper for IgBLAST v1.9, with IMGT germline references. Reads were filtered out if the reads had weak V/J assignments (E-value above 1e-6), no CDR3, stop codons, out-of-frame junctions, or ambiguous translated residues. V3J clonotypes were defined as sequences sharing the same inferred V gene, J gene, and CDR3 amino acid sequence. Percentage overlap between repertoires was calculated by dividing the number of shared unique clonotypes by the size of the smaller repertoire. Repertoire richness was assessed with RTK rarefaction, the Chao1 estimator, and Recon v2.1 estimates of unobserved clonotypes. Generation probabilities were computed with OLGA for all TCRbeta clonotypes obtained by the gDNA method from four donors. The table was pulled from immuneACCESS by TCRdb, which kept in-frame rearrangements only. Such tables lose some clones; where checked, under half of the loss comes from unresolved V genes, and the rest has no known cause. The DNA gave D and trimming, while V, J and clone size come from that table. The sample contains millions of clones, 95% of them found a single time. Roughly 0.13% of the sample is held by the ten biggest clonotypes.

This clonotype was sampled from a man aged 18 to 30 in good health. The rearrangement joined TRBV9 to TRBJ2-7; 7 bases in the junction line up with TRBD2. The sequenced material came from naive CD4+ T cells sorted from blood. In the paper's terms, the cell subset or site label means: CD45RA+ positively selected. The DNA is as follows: TGTGCCAGCAGCGTAGGCGGGAGAAATCAGTACGAGCAGTACTTC. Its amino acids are CASSVGGRNQYEQYF.